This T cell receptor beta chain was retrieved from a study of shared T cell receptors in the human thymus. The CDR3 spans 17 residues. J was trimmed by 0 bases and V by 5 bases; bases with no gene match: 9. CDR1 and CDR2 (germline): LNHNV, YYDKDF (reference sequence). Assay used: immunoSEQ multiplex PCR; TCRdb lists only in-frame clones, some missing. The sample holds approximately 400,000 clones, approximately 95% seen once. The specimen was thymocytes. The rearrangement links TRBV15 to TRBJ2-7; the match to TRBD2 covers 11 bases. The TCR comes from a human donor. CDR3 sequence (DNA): TGTGCCACCAGCTCCCGGACTAGCGGGCCATCCTCCTACGAGCAGTACTTC. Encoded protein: CATSSRTSGPSSYEQYF.